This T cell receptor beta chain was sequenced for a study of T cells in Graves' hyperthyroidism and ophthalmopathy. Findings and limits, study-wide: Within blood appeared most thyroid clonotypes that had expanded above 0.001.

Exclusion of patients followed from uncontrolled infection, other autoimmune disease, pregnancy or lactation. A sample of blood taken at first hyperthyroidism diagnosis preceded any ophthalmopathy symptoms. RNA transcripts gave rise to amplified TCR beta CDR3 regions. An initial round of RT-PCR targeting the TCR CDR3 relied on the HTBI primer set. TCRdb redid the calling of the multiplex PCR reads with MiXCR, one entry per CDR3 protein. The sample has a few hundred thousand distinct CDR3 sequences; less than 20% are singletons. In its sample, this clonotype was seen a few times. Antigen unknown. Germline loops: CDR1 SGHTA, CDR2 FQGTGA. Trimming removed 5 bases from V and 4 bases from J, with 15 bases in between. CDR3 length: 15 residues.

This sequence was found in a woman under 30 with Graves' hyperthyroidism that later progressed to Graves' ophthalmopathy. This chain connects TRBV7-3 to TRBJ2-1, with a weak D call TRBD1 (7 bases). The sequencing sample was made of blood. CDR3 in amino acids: CASSMGAGGYNEQFF. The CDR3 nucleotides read TGTGCCAGCAGCATGGGGGCAGGGGGGTACAATGAGCAGTTCTTC. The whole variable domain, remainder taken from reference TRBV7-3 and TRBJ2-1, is GAGVSQTPSNKVTEKGKYVELRCDPISGHTALYWYRQSLGQGPEFLIYFQGTGAADDSGLPNDRFFAVRPEGSVSTLKIQRTERGDSAVYLCASSMGAGGYNEQFFGPGTRLTVL.